The rows below give T cell receptor beta chains drawn from one sample of a study of CD4 T cells in relation to SARS-CoV-2 and coronaviruses. No antigen is known for these receptors. Assay: immunoSEQ multiplex PCR; the TCRdb copy retains only in-frame clones and omits some. The sample records tens of thousands of clones, less than 85% being singletons. The sample consisted of CD4+ T cells from PBMCs, cultured in vitro. These receptor sequences come from a human donor in good health. Both conserved end residues are part of each CDR3. D genes are given only for firm matches. Clone size is shown for a subset of rows, as once, few, many or a class of expanded clone.

v_gene	abundance	d_gene	j_gene	CDR3nt	CDR3aa
TRBV19	few	TRBD1	TRBJ2-1	TGTGCCACAACCGACCGGGACAGGGACGGGAAGTTCTTC	CATTDRDRDGKFF
TRBV2	.	.	TRBJ1-5	TGTGCCAGCAGCGGAGGCGTGCGGGGGGTAGATCAGCCCCAGCATTTT	CASSGGVRGVDQPQHF
TRBV30	.	.	TRBJ1-2	TGTGCCTGGAGTGTAGCCGGGTCCGGTGGCTACACCTTC	CAWSVAGSGGYTF
TRBV3-1/TRBV3-2	.	TRBD2	TRBJ2-1	TGTGCCAGCAGCCAAGATCGGTCCAGCGGGAGGGCCGTTAATGAGCAGTTCTTC	CASSQDRSSGRAVNEQFF
TRBV6-4	.	TRBD1	TRBJ2-2	TGTGCCAGCATCAGAAGTAGACAGGGGGCCTCCGGGGAGCTGTTTTTT	CASIRSRQGASGELFF
TRBV12-3/TRBV12-4	once	.	TRBJ1-6	TGTGCCAGCAGGAAAAATTCACCCCTCCACTTT	CASRKNSPLHF
TRBV10-2	.	TRBD2	TRBJ2-7	TGCGCCAGCAGTGACCCTATAGCGGGGTGGCTCGAGAAGCAGTACTTC	CASSDPIAGWLEKQYF
TRBV5-1	once	TRBD1	TRBJ1-1	TGCGCCAGCAGCACGGGACAGGGTACCGAAGCTTTCTTT	CASSTGQGTEAFF
TRBV30	.	.	TRBJ2-5	TGTGCCTGGAGTCGAGGGGGTATTCAAGAGACCCAGTACTTC	CAWSRGGIQETQYF
TRBV21-1	.	.	TRBJ2-7	TGTGCCAGCAGCAAAGGACCGGGACCGGGCACCTACGAGCAGTACTTC	CASSKGPGPGTYEQYF
TRBV10-3	few	.	TRBJ1-1	TGTGCCATCAGTGAGTCAAGGGCACGAGCTGAAGCTTTCTTT	CAISESRARAEAFF
TRBV4-1	.	.	TRBJ1-5	TGCGCCAGCAGCCAAGATCCGGGGGCGCAGCCCCAGCATTTT	CASSQDPGAQPQHF
TRBV3-1/TRBV3-2	.	TRBD2	TRBJ2-3	TGTGCCAGCAGCCTTCCCCTTTCGGGAGGGTTGGCAGATACGCAGTATTTT	CASSLPLSGGLADTQYF
TRBV7-6	.	.	TRBJ1-5	TGTGCCAGCAGTCAAGGGGGGGATCAGCCCCAGCATTTT	CASSQGGDQPQHF
TRBV20-1	.	TRBD1	TRBJ1-2	TGCAGTGCTAGTCTCCGGATGACAGGGACTAACTATGGCTACACCTTC	CSASLRMTGTNYGYTF
TRBV19	few	TRBD2	TRBJ2-3	TGTGCCAGTAGTATTGGCACGACACTAGCGGGAGATTCCACAGATACGCAGTATTTT	CASSIGTTLAGDSTDTQYF
TRBV4-1	.	.	TRBJ1-1	TGCGCCAGCAGCCAAATCCTTCGACGGAACACTGAAGCTTTCTTT	CASSQILRRNTEAFF
TRBV24-1	.	.	TRBJ2-5	TGTGCCACCAGTGATTTAAAGGACCCCCCCGGGACAGAGACCCAGTACTTC	CATSDLKDPPGTETQYF
TRBV5-1	once	.	TRBJ2-7	TGCGCCAGCAGCTTGAACAGGGAGCCCTACGAGCAGTACTTC	CASSLNREPYEQYF
TRBV30	.	.	TRBJ1-2	TGTGCCTGGAGTGAGGAATGGAGTAACTATGGCTACACCTTC	CAWSEEWSNYGYTF
TRBV5-1	.	.	TRBJ2-1	TGCGCCAGCAGCTTGCAAACCGGAACCTACAATGAGCAGTTCTTC	CASSLQTGTYNEQFF
TRBV2	.	.	TRBJ2-1	TGTGCCAGCAACAAGAATGACTACAATGAGCAGTTCTTC	CASNKNDYNEQFF
TRBV5-4	.	TRBD1	TRBJ2-5	TGTGCCAGCAGTTTAACAGGGGGACAAGAGACCCAGTACTTC	CASSLTGGQETQYF
TRBV20-1	.	.	TRBJ2-1	TGCAGTGCTAGAGAAAACGATAGGCGGTTCTTC	CSARENDRRFF
TRBV12-3/TRBV12-4	few	.	TRBJ1-1	TGTGCCAGCGGAAGACAGGTGAACACTGAAGCTTTCTTT	CASGRQVNTEAFF
TRBV10-3	few	TRBD1	TRBJ1-3	TGTGCCATCAGTGGAGACTCCGGGACAGGGGAGGGAAACACCATATATTTT	CAISGDSGTGEGNTIYF
TRBV12-3/TRBV12-4	.	.	TRBJ2-1	TGTGCCAGCAGAACCACATCTGAGCAGTTCTTC	CASRTTSEQFF
TRBV3-1/TRBV3-2	few	TRBD1	TRBJ1-5	TGTGCCAGCAGCCAGACCCGGGACAGAGATCAGCCCCAGCATTTT	CASSQTRDRDQPQHF
TRBV7-3	few	.	TRBJ2-1	TGTGCCAGCAGCTCCAAAGAGGGCGGGAAGTACAATGAGCAGTTCTTC	CASSSKEGGKYNEQFF
TRBV11-2	.	.	TRBJ2-2	TGTGCCAGCAGCCCGGACAGTTTCAGTTCGAACACCGGGGAGCTGTTTTTT	CASSPDSFSSNTGELFF
TRBV11-2	.	.	TRBJ2-1	TGTGCCAGCAGCTCGCACCCCATCGTAGGTCGGTTCTTCTACAATGAGCAGTTCTTC	CASSSHPIVGRFFYNEQFF
TRBV6-1	.	.	TRBJ2-1	TGTGCCAGCAGGGCGGGCGGGGGCGGAAATGAGCAGTTCTTC	CASRAGGGGNEQFF
TRBV3-1/TRBV3-2	few	TRBD2	TRBJ2-7	TGTGCCAGCAGCCGAGGACTAGCGGGATCCTACGAGCAGTACTTC	CASSRGLAGSYEQYF
TRBV20-1	.	.	TRBJ1-2	TGCAGTGCTAGTCTCCAGGGCCATGGCTACACCTTC	CSASLQGHGYTF
TRBV5-1	.	.	TRBJ2-2	TGCGCCAGCAGCTTGGGTCGAGGGGGAGACCCGAACACCGGGGAGCTGTTTTTT	CASSLGRGGDPNTGELFF
TRBV7-6	.	.	TRBJ1-2	TGTGCCAGCAGTCCACTGCCTGGAGACAGGATAGATGGCTACACCTTC	CASSPLPGDRIDGYTF
TRBV2	.	.	TRBJ1-1	TGTGCCAGCAGTGACAGGGGTGGTGAAGCTTTCTTT	CASSDRGGEAFF
TRBV20-1	.	TRBD1	TRBJ1-1	TGCAGTGCTAGTCCCGGGACAGGGACAGGCACTGAAGCTTTCTTT	CSASPGTGTGTEAFF
TRBV5-6	few	.	TRBJ1-2	TGTGCCAGCAGCGTGGATCAGCGTGGCTACACCTTC	CASSVDQRGYTF
TRBV7-3	.	.	TRBJ2-3	TGTGCCAGCAGCTTAGCTAGCACAGATACGCAGTATTTT	CASSLASTDTQYF
TRBV11-2	.	.	TRBJ1-4	TGTGCCAGCAGCTTAGACCAGGAAAAACTGTTTTTT	CASSLDQEKLFF